This entry features one TCR beta chain sequence. Seattle cases were enrolled at active infection and followed longitudinally. This specimen belongs to a study of blood T cell repertoires in COVID-19. TCRdb's table, derived via immunoSEQ multiplex PCR, lists solely in-frame clones and lacks some. The sample lists 150,000 to 200,000 clones, roughly 78% occurring once. CDR3 length equals 13 residues. Deletions cut 6 bases from V and 2 bases from J, with 9 bases between. The germline V gene has CDR1 SNHLY and CDR2 FYNNEI. This receptor was obtained from an older woman with COVID-19, enrolled during active disease. The V and J genes are TRBV2 and TRBJ2-3, with a possible D match to TRBD2 (5 bases). The sample comprised peripheral blood. CDR3 DNA sequence: TGTGCCAGCAGCGGGGTGAACACAGATACGCAGTATTTT. Translated: CASSGVNTDTQYF.